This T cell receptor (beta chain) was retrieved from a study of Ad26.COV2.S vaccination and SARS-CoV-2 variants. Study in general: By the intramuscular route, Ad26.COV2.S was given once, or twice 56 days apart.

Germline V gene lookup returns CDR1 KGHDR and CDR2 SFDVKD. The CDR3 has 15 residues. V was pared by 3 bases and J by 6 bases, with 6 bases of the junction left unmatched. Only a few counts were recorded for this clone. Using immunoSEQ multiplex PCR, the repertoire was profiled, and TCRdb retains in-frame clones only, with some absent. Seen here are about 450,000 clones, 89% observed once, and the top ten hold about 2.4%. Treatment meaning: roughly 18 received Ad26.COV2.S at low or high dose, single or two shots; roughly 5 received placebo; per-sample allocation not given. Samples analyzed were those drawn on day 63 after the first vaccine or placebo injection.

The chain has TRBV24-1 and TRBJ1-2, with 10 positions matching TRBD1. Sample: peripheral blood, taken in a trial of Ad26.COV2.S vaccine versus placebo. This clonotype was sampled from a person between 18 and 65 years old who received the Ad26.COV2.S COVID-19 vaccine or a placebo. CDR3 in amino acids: CATSDPGGTGDGYTF. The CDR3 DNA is TGTGCCACCAGTGATCCCGGGGGGACAGGGGATGGCTACACCTTC.